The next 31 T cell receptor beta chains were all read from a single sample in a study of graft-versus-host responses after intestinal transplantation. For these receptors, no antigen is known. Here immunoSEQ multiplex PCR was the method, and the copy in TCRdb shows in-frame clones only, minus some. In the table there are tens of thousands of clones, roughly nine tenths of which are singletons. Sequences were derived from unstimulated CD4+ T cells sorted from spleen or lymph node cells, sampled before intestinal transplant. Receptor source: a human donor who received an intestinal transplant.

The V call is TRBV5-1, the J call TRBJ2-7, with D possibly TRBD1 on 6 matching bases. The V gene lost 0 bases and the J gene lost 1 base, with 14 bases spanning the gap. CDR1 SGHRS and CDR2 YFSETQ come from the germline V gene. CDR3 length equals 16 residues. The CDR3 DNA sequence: TGCGCCAGCAGCTTGGACAGGGTAGGGGCTTCCTACGAGCAGTACTTC. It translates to CASSLDRVGASYEQYF.

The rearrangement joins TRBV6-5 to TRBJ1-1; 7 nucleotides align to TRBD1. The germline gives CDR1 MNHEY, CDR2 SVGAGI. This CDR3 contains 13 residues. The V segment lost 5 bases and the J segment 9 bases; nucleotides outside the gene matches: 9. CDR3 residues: CASSTGQKNKAFF. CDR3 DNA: TGTGCCAGCAGTACGGGACAGAAAAATAAAGCTTTCTTT.

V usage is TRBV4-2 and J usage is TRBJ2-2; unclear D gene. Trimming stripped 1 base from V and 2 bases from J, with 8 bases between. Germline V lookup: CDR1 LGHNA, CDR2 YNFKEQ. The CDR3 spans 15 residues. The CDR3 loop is CASSQGADNTGELFF. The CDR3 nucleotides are TGTGCCAGCAGCCAAGGGGCAGACAACACCGGGGAGCTGTTTTTT.

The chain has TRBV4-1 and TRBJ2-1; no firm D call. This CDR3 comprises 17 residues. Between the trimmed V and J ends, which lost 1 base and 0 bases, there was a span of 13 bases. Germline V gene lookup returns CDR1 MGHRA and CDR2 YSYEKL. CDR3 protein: CASSQGDILSSYNEQFF. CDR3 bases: TGCGCCAGCAGCCAAGGTGATATCCTGAGCTCCTACAATGAGCAGTTCTTC.

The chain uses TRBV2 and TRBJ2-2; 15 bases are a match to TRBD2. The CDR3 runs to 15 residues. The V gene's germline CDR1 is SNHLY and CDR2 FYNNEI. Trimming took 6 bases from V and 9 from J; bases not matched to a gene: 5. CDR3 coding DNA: TGTGCCAGCAGAGGGACTAGCGGGAGGCTCTGGGAGCTGTTTTTT. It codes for CASRGTSGRLWELFF.

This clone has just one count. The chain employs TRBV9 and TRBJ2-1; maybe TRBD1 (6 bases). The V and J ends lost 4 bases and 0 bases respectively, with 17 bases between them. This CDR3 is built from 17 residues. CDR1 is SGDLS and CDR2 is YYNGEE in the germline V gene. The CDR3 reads CASSRLQGPGSYNEQFF. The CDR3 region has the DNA TGTGCCAGCAGCAGATTACAGGGCCCCGGCTCCTACAATGAGCAGTTCTTC. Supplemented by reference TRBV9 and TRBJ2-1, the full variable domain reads DSGVTQTPKHLITATGQRVTLRCSPRSGDLSVYWYQQSLDQGLQFLIQYYNGEERAKGNILERFSAQQFPDLHSELNLSSLELGDSALYFCASSRLQGPGSYNEQFFGPGTRLTVL.

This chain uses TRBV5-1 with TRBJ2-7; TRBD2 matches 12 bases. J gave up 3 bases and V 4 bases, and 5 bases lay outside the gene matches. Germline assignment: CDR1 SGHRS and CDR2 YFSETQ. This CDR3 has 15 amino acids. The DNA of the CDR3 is TGCGCCAGCAGCCCTCTGACTAGCGGGAGCTACGAGCAGTACTTC. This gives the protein CASSPLTSGSYEQYF.

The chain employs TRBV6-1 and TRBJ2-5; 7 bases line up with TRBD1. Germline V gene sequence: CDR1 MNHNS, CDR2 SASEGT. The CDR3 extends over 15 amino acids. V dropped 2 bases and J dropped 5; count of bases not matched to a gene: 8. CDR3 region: CASSELTGSLETQYF. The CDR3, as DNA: TGTGCCAGCAGTGAACTGACAGGGTCGTTGGAGACCCAGTACTTC.

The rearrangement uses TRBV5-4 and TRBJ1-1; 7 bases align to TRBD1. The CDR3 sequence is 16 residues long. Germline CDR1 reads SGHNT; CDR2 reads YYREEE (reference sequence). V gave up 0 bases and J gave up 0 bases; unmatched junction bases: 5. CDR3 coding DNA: TGTGCCAGCAGCTTGGACCCAGGGGGATTGAACACTGAAGCTTTCTTT. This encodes CASSLDPGGLNTEAFF.

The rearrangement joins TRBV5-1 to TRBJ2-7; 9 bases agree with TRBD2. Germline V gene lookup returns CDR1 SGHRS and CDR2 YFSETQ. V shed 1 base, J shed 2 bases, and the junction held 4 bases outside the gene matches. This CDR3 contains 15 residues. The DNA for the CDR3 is TGCGCCAGCAGCTTGTACGCGGGGGGGACCTACGAGCAGTACTTC. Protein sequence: CASSLYAGGTYEQYF.

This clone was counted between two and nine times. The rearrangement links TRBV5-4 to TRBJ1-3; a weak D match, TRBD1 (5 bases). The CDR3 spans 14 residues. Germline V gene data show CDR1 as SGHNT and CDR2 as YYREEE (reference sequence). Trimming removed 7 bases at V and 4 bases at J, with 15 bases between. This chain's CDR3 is CASRDLGSGNTIYF. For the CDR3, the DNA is TGTGCCAGCCGGGACTTGGGCTCCGGAAACACCATATATTTT.

CDR3 DNA sequence: TGTGCCAGCAGCTTTAGGGGCCCCTACGAGCAGTACTTC. Its translation is CASSFRGPYEQYF. This rearrangement joins TRBV13 to TRBJ2-7; weak D call: TRBD1 (5 bases). The germline V and J ends were trimmed by 3 bases and 2 bases, with 8 bases remaining between them. Germline CDR1 PRHDT, CDR2 FYEKMQ (reference sequence). The CDR3 runs to 13 residues. Together with reference TRBV13 and TRBJ2-7, the CDR3 gives the full variable domain: AAGVIQSPRHLIKEKRETATLKCYPIPRHDTVYWYQQGPGQDPQFLISFYEKMQSDKGSIPDRFSAQQFSDYHSELNMSSLELGDSALYFCASSFRGPYEQYFGPGTRLTVT.

CDR3: CSVRTRPNYGYTF. In DNA form, the CDR3 reads TGCAGCGTGAGGACAAGACCAAACTATGGCTACACCTTC. The chain is built from TRBV29-1 and TRBJ1-2; a possible D gene is TRBD1 (5 bases). Per the germline V gene, CDR1 is SQVTM and CDR2 is ANQGSEA. V was shortened by 6 bases and J by 2 bases, with 13 bases between the two germline ends. This CDR3 spans 13 amino acids.

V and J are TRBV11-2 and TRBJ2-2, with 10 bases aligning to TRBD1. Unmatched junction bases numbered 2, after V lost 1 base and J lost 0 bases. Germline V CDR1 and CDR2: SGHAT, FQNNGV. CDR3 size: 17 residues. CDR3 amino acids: CASSLVGTGANTGELFF. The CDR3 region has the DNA TGTGCCAGCAGCTTAGTCGGGACAGGGGCGAACACCGGGGAGCTGTTTTTT.

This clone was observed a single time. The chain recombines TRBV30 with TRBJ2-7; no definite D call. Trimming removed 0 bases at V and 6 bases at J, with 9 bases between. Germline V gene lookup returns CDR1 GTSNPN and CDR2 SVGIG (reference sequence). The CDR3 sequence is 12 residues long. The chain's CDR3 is CAWSVGTVEQYF. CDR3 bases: TGTGCCTGGAGTGTAGGCACAGTCGAGCAGTACTTC. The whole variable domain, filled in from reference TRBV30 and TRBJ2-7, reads SQTIHQWPATLVQPVGSPLSLECTVEGTSNPNLYWYRQAAGRGLQLLFYSVGIGQISSEVPQNLSASRPQDRQFILSSKKLLLSDSGFYLCAWSVGTVEQYFGPGTRLTVT.

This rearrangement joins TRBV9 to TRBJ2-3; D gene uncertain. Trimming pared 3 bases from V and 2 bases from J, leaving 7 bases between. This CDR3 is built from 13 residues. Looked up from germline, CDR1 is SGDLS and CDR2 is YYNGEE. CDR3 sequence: CASSAPNTDTQYF. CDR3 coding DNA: TGTGCCAGCAGCGCCCCTAACACAGATACGCAGTATTTT. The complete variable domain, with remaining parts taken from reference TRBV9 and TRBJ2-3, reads DSGVTQTPKHLITATGQRVTLRCSPRSGDLSVYWYQQSLDQGLQFLIQYYNGEERAKGNILERFSAQQFPDLHSELNLSSLELGDSALYFCASSAPNTDTQYFGPGTRLTVL.

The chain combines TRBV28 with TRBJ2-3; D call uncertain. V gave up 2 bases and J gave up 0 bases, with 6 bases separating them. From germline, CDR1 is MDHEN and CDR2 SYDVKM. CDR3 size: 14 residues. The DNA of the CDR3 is TGTGCCAGCAGTTTACCTCTTAGCACAGATACGCAGTATTTT. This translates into CASSLPLSTDTQYF.

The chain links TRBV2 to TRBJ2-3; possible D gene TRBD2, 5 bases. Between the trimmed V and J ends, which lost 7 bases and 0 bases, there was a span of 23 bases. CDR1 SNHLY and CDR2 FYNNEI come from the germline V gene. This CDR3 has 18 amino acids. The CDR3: CASIWERLGHKSTDTQYF. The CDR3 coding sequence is TGTGCCAGCATTTGGGAGAGGCTAGGTCACAAAAGCACAGATACGCAGTATTTT. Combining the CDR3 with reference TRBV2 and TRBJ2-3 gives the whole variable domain EPEVTQTPSHQVTQMGQEVILRCVPISNHLYFYWYRQILGQKVEFLVSFYNNEISEKSEIFDDQFSVERPDGSNFTLKIRSTKLEDSAMYFCASIWERLGHKSTDTQYFGPGTRLTVL.

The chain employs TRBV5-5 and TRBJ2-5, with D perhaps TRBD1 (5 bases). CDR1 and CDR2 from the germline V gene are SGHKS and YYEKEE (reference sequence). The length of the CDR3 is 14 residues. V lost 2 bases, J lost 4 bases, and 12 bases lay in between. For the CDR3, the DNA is TGTGCCAGCAGCTTACAAGGGGCGGCAGAGACCCAGTACTTC. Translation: CASSLQGAAETQYF.

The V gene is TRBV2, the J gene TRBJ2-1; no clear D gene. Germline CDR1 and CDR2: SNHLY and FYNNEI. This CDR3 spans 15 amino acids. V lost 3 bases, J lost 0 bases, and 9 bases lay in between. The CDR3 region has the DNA TGTGCCAGCAGTGATTCCGGTAGCTCCTACAATGAGCAGTTCTTC. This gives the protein CASSDSGSSYNEQFF. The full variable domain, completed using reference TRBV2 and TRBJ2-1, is EPEVTQTPSHQVTQMGQEVILRCVPISNHLYFYWYRQILGQKVEFLVSFYNNEISEKSEIFDDQFSVERPDGSNFTLKIRSTKLEDSAMYFCASSDSGSSYNEQFFGPGTRLTVL.

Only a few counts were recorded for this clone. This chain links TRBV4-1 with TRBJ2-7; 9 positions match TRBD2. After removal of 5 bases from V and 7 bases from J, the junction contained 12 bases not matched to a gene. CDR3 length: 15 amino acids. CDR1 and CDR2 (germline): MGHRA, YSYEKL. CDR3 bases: TGCGCCAGCAGCGTGTTAGCGGGAGTATCAAGGGAGCAGTACTTC. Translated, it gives CASSVLAGVSREQYF.

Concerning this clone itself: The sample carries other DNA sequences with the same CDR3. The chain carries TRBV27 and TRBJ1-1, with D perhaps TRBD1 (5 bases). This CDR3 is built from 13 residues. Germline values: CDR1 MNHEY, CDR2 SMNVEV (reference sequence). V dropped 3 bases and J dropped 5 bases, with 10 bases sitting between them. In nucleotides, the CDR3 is TGTGCCAGCAGTTTGCGGGGGGGGACTGAAGCTTTCTTT. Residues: CASSLRGGTEAFF.

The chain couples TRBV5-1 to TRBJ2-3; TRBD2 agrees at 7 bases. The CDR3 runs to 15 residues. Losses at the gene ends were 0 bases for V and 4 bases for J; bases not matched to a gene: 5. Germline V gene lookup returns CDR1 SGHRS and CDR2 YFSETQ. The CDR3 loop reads CASSLGGGSADTQYF. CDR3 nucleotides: TGCGCCAGCAGCTTGGGAGGCGGGAGTGCAGATACGCAGTATTTT.

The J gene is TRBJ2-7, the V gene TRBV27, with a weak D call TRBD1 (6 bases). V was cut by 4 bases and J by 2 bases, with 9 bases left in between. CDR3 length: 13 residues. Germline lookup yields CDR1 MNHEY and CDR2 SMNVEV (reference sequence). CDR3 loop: CASSYQGTYEQYF. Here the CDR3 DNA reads TGTGCCAGCAGTTACCAGGGGACCTACGAGCAGTACTTC.

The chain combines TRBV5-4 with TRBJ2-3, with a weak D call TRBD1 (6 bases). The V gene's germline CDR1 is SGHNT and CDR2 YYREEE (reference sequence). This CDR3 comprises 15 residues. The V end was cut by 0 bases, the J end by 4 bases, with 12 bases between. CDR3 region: CASSLGGQMADTQYF. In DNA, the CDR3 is TGTGCCAGCAGCTTGGGGGGGCAGATGGCAGATACGCAGTATTTT.

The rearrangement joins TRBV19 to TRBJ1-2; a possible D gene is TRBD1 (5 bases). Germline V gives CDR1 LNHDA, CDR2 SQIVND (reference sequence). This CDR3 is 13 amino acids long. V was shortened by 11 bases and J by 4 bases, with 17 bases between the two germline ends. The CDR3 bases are TGTGCCTCCGAGACAGCTCTGGGCTATGGCTACACCTTC. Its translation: CASETALGYGYTF.

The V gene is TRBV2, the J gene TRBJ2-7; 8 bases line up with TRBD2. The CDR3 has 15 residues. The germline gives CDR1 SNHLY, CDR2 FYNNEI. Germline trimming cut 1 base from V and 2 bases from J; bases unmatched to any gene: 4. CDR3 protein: CASSEGLARAYEQYF. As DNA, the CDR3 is TGTGCCAGCAGTGAAGGACTAGCGCGCGCCTACGAGCAGTACTTC.

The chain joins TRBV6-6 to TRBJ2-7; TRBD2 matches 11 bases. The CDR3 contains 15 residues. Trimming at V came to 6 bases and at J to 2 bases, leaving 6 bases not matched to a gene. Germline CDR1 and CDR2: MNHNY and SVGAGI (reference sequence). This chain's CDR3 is CASRAGTSGTYEQYF. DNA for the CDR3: TGTGCCAGCAGAGCCGGGACTAGCGGAACCTACGAGCAGTACTTC.

This CDR3 reads CAWRGDPYEQYF. CDR3 in DNA: TGTGCCTGGCGGGGGGATCCCTACGAGCAGTACTTC. The rearrangement uses TRBV30 and TRBJ2-7; 7 bases align to TRBD2. CDR1 and CDR2 from the germline V gene are GTSNPN and SVGIG (reference sequence). This CDR3 comprises 12 residues. The trim removed 5 bases at V and 2 bases at J, leaving 3 bases unmatched.

In nucleotides, the CDR3 is TGTGCCAGCAGTTTTCAGGATAACTATGGCTACACCTTC. Translating gives CASSFQDNYGYTF. The genes are TRBV27 and TRBJ1-2; no definite D call. This CDR3 is built from 13 residues. The V gene lost 3 bases and the J gene lost 1 base, with 6 bases spanning the gap. CDR1 is MNHEY, CDR2 SMNVEV, per germline (reference sequence).

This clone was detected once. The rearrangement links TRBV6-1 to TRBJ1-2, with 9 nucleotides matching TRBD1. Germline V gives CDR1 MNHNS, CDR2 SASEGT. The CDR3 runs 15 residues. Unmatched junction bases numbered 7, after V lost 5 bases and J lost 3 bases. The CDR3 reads CASSPGTGIDYGYTF. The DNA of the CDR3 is TGTGCCAGCAGTCCCGGGACAGGGATCGACTATGGCTACACCTTC.